One sample yielded the 19 T cell receptor beta chains listed below, sequenced in a study of radiation and T cells in renal cell carcinoma. Method: immunoSEQ multiplex PCR; TCRdb's copy keeps in-frame clones and lacks some. Seen here are 150,000 to 200,000 clones, less than 90% observed once, and the top ten hold approximately 10%. Time point here: blood 4 weeks post-SBRT, at nephrectomy. Indicated treatment: 15 Gy SBRT to primary tumor, nephrectomy 4 weeks later. The material was blood, obtained from a patient whose treatment included radiotherapy and nephrectomy. Every receptor here comes from a woman aged 45-59 years with renal cell carcinoma.

This chain uses TRBV6-6 with TRBJ2-2, with 8 bases identical to TRBD1. V lost 6 bases, J lost 5 bases, and 8 bases stayed unmatched. Germline V gene data show CDR1 as MNHNY and CDR2 as SVGAGI (reference sequence). The CDR3 covers 15 residues. The DNA of the CDR3 is TGTGCCAGCAGCGCCGGGACAGGAATAACCGGGGAGCTGTTTTTT. Protein product: CASSAGTGITGELFF.

This clone is a singleton in its sample. This chain uses TRBV5-4 with TRBJ1-2; no definite D call. CDR1 and CDR2 (germline): SGHNT, YYREEE (reference sequence). This CDR3 has 15 amino acids. V lost 1 base and J lost 6, with 16 bases in between. The CDR3 region has the DNA TGTGCCAGCAGCTTGAACCAAGGCCTCCCAGATGGCTACACCTTC. It specifies CASSLNQGLPDGYTF. Full variable domain (outside the CDR3, taken from reference TRBV5-4 and TRBJ1-2): ETGVTQSPTHLIKTRGQQVTLRCSSQSGHNTVSWYQQALGQGPQFIFQYYREEENGRGNFPPRFSGLQFPNYSSELNVNALELDDSALYLCASSLNQGLPDGYTFGSGTRLTVV.

The CDR3 sequence is CASSMVQGFLDTQYF. The DNA for the CDR3 is TGTGCCAGTAGTATGGTGCAGGGCTTCTTAGATACGCAGTATTTT. The rearrangement joins TRBV19 to TRBJ2-3; TRBD1 might be the D (5 bases). In germline, CDR1 is LNHDA, CDR2 SQIVND (reference sequence). Trimming left V 3 bases short and J 5 bases short, with 15 bases between. The CDR3 is 15 amino acids.

The chain carries TRBV7-9 and TRBJ1-2; D unclear. Germline CDR1 and CDR2: SEHNR and FQNEAQ (reference sequence). V was cut by 5 bases and J by 4 bases, with 11 bases left in between. The CDR3 contains 13 residues. This CDR3 is CASSAPESYGYTF. In nucleotides, the CDR3 is TGTGCCAGCAGCGCCCCAGAGTCCTATGGCTACACCTTC.

In nucleotides, the CDR3 is TGTGCCAGCACCGGGACTAGCGGGGGAACCGGGGAGCTGTTTTTT. Protein product: CASTGTSGGTGELFF. V is TRBV30 and J is TRBJ2-2; 14 bases fit TRBD2. The CDR3 is 15 amino acids. V lost 8 bases and J lost 5; bases outside the gene matches: 7. The germline gives CDR1 GTSNPN, CDR2 SVGIG (reference sequence).

The V and J genes are TRBV7-9 and TRBJ1-3; D might be TRBD1 (6 bases). Trimming cost V 4 bases and J 4 bases, with 14 bases left between them. The CDR3 consists of 15 residues. CDR1 is SEHNR, CDR2 FQNEAQ, per germline (reference sequence). The CDR3 is CASSSGGDTGNTIYF. The CDR3 DNA follows: TGTGCCAGCAGCTCCGGCGGGGACACCGGAAACACCATATATTTT.

The table lists this clone with a count of one. The chain has TRBV14 and TRBJ1-2; no definite D call. V gave up 5 bases and J gave up 8 bases, with 15 bases separating them. Germline V CDR1 and CDR2: SGHDN, FVKESK. The CDR3 runs 13 residues. The CDR3 loop is CASSLPGVRGYTF. The CDR3 nucleotides are TGTGCCAGCAGCTTACCGGGAGTGAGGGGCTACACCTTC.

The rearrangement links TRBV6-1 to TRBJ2-3; D is ambiguous. Germline assignment: CDR1 MNHNS and CDR2 SASEGT. V was pared by 0 bases and J by 0 bases, with 7 bases between. The CDR3 sequence is 15 residues long. In DNA, the CDR3 is TGTGCCAGCAGTGAAGCATCCTTAAGCACAGATACGCAGTATTTT. It yields the protein CASSEASLSTDTQYF.

CDR3 DNA sequence: TGTGCCAGCTCATTTGACAGACTGAACACTGAAGCTTTCTTT. Protein: CASSFDRLNTEAFF. The chain combines TRBV18 with TRBJ1-1; maybe TRBD1 (5 bases). The CDR3 loop spans 14 amino acids. Trimming pared 5 bases from V and 0 bases from J, leaving 10 bases between. Germline CDR1 KGHSH, CDR2 LQKENI.

This sequence joins TRBV6-6 and TRBJ2-2; D is uncertain. In germline, CDR1 is MNHNY, CDR2 SVGAGI (reference sequence). The CDR3 covers 13 residues. Trimming took 3 bases from V and 2 from J, leaving 4 bases between them. CDR3 in amino acids: CASSYANTGELFF. CDR3 DNA: TGTGCCAGCAGTTATGCAAACACCGGGGAGCTGTTTTTT.

The chain links TRBV6-5 to TRBJ2-7; D uncertain. The germline V gene encodes CDR1 MNHEY and CDR2 SVGAGI. The CDR3 has 12 residues. Trimming took 8 bases from V and 1 from J, leaving 9 bases between them. The CDR3 spells CASGEASYEQYF. CDR3 DNA sequence: TGTGCCAGCGGGGAAGCTTCCTACGAGCAGTACTTC.

The rearrangement joins TRBV7-3 to TRBJ2-1; the D gene is possibly TRBD2 (7 bases). Germline CDR1 reads SGHTA; CDR2 reads FQGTGA. Trimming took off 4 bases at V and 0 bases at J, with 16 bases between the two ends. This CDR3 is 17 amino acids long. CDR3 amino acids: CASSYLGGDISYNEQFF. The CDR3 DNA reads TGTGCCAGCAGCTACCTTGGGGGGGACATCTCCTACAATGAGCAGTTCTTC.

The chain employs TRBV5-6 and TRBJ1-2, with 10 positions matching TRBD1. The junction had 9 bases not matched to a gene; V was cut back by 2 bases and J by 11 bases. CDR1 and CDR2 from the germline V gene are SGHDT and YYEEEE. The CDR3 is 14 amino acids. CDR3 residues: CASSFRDRGLRYTF. The CDR3, as DNA: TGTGCCAGCAGCTTCCGGGACAGGGGTCTTCGGTACACCTTC.

As concerns this clone: The sample carries other DNA sequences with the same CDR3. V gene TRBV5-1 combines with J gene TRBJ1-1; D is possibly TRBD1 (5 bases). V dropped 1 base and J dropped 4 bases, with 8 bases sitting between them. Germline-derived CDR1 and CDR2 are SGHRS and YFSETQ. This CDR3 is 13 amino acids long. For the CDR3, the DNA is TGCGCCAGCAGCTTGCAGGGAGGCACTGAAGCTTTCTTT. Its protein is CASSLQGGTEAFF.

The chain combines TRBV18 with TRBJ2-6; 8 bases are a match to TRBD1. The CDR3 covers 19 residues. Germline CDR1 reads KGHSH; CDR2 reads LQKENI. J lost 2 bases, V lost 3 bases, and 12 bases had no gene match. CDR3 coding DNA: TGTGCCAGCTCACCTACTCAAGGACAGGGAACTGCTGGGGCCAACGTCCTGACTTTC. Encoded protein: CASSPTQGQGTAGANVLTF.

A single count supports this clone. The V call is TRBV10-3, the J call TRBJ1-1; no firm D call. The V gene's germline CDR1 is ENHRY and CDR2 SYGVKD. This CDR3 is 13 amino acids long. V shed 2 bases and J shed 0 bases, with 4 bases lying between them. The CDR3 DNA is TGTGCCATCAGTGAGGGACTGAACACTGAAGCTTTCTTT. It translates to CAISEGLNTEAFF.

The CDR3 nucleotides read TGCGCCAGCAGCCTACCGAGGACAGGGGAATCCTACGAGCAGTACTTC. Protein sequence: CASSLPRTGESYEQYF. The gene calls are TRBV4-1 and TRBJ2-7, with TRBD1 matching 9 bases. Germline assignment: CDR1 MGHRA and CDR2 YSYEKL. This CDR3 has 16 amino acids. The junction had 8 bases not matched to a gene; V was cut back by 4 bases and J by 1 base.

The J gene is TRBJ1-1, the V gene TRBV15; no clear D. Germline V lookup: CDR1 LNHNV, CDR2 YYDKDF (reference sequence). The CDR3 sequence is 14 residues long. V was pared by 0 bases and J by 9 bases, with 14 bases between. CDR3 bases: TGTGCCACCAGCAGAGACGAAGGACGGATGAAAGCTTTCTTT. This codes for CATSRDEGRMKAFF.

This chain joins TRBV4-2 and TRBJ2-3, with 11 bases matching TRBD2. Germline CDR1 is LGHNA and CDR2 is YNFKEQ. The CDR3 contains 16 residues. The trim removed 3 bases at V and 4 bases at J, leaving 6 bases unmatched. The CDR3 nucleotides read TGTGCCAGCAGCCAGGAGGATAGCGGGGGGGCAGATACGCAGTATTTT. This gives the protein CASSQEDSGGADTQYF.